The 25 T cell receptor beta chains below come from one sample, sequenced in a study of vaccination and CD4 T cells after COVID-19. No antigen is known for these receptors. The sample's treatment: approximately nine-day PBMC culture with coronavirus spike peptide pools or control peptides (ViraFEST assay). Sequencing of cultured CD4+ T cell DNA used the Oncomine TCR Beta short-read assay. Each CDR3 protein is one row after TCRdb ran MiXCR on the PCR reads. This sample has over 15,000 distinct CDR3 sequences, with around 74% found just once. Sample: CD4+ T cells from blood, cultured in vitro. The origin of the receptors is a human donor who had recovered from COVID-19.

The rearrangement uses TRBV7-3 and TRBJ1-1; no clear D gene. The CDR3 covers 14 residues. The germline gives CDR1 SGHTA, CDR2 FQGTGA. Deletions cut 1 base from V and 3 bases from J, with 9 bases between. CDR3 bases: TGTGCCAGCAGCTTAAGGGTGATGGACACTGAAGCTTTCTTT. It specifies CASSLRVMDTEAFF.

Concerning this clonotype itself: One junction end disagrees with the germline gene, perhaps due to a read error. The chain uses TRBV19 and TRBJ2-7; TRBD1 aligns across 10 bases. This CDR3 region has 13 residues. Germline loops: CDR1 LNHDA, CDR2 SQIVND (reference sequence). The CDR3 sequence: CASSMRTGTGVSF. In DNA form, the CDR3 reads TGTGCCAGTAGTATGAGAACCGGGACAGGGGTCTCCTTC.

The chain is built from TRBV7-9 and TRBJ2-3; a possible D gene is TRBD2 (6 bases). Germline-derived CDR1 and CDR2 are SEHNR and FQNEAQ (reference sequence). There are 15 residues in the CDR3. V was trimmed by 0 bases and J by 1 base, leaving 8 bases between them. The CDR3, as DNA: TGTGCCAGCAGCTTAGCAAGCGGGCGCACAGATACGCAGTATTTT. It codes for CASSLASGRTDTQYF. Based on the CDR3 plus reference TRBV7-9 and TRBJ2-3, the full variable domain is DTGVSQNPRHKITKRGQNVTFRCDPISEHNRLYWYRQTLGQGPEFLTYFQNEAQLEKSRLLSDRFSAERPKGSFSTLEIQRTEQGDSAMYLCASSLASGRTDTQYFGPGTRLTVL.

This chain uses TRBV12-1 with TRBJ1-5; the D call of TRBD1 is as the table states it, not checked on the DNA. TRBV12-1 is marked as a pseudogene. The CDR3 is 15 amino acids. For the CDR3, the DNA is TGTGCCAGCAGCTCCGGCGGGCGTAGCAATCAGCCCCAGCATTTT. As protein: CASSSGGRSNQPQHF.

J is TRBJ1-5 and V is TRBV19; D is perhaps TRBD1 (5 bases). V was shortened by 3 bases and J by 5 bases, with 14 bases between the two germline ends. Germline V CDR1 and CDR2: LNHDA, SQIVND (reference sequence). The CDR3 has 15 residues. In DNA, the CDR3 is TGTGCCAGTAGTATTCGTAGGCAGGGCGATCAGCCCCAGCATTTT. Its protein is CASSIRRQGDQPQHF.

To note about this clonotype: A junction boundary mismatches the germline segment, possibly from a read error. This chain connects TRBV28 to TRBJ1-2; 7 bases are shared with TRBD1. The germline CDR1 and CDR2 sequences are MDHEN and SYDVKM. The CDR3 consists of 15 residues. Here the CDR3 reads CASSQYDRVGRGEDF. The CDR3 region has the DNA TGTGCCAGCAGTCAATACGACAGGGTCGGCAGAGGAGAGGACTTC.

The table lists this clonotype with a few counts. This chain joins TRBV24-1 and TRBJ1-5, with no clear D. CDR3 length equals 17 residues. Germline CDR1 KGHDR, CDR2 SFDVKD. Trimming pared 2 bases from V and 2 bases from J, leaving 15 bases between. The CDR3 spells CATSDWSFSLGNQPQHF. The CDR3 coding sequence is TGTGCCACCAGTGATTGGAGTTTTTCGTTAGGCAATCAGCCCCAGCATTTT.

The CDR3 loop reads CSAPGWQLNQPQHF. In DNA form, the CDR3 reads TGCAGTGCTCCTGGGTGGCAGCTCAATCAGCCCCAGCATTTT. The rearrangement links TRBV20-1 to TRBJ1-5; D unresolved. The germline V gene has CDR1 DFQATT and CDR2 SNEGSKA (reference sequence). The germline V and J ends were trimmed by 5 bases and 3 bases, with 14 bases remaining between them. The CDR3 totals 14 residues.

This clonotype turned up a few times. The chain employs TRBV24-1 and TRBJ1-1; D unresolved. The CDR3 has 13 residues. Germline-derived CDR1 and CDR2 are KGHDR and SFDVKD. V was shortened by 1 base and J by 0 bases, with 2 bases between the two germline ends. CDR3 nucleotides: TGTGCCACCAGTGATTTAATGAACACTGAAGCTTTCTTT. Translation gives CATSDLMNTEAFF.

This clonotype came up a few times. The chain employs TRBV7-2 and TRBJ1-5, with D hard to call. V shed 0 bases and J shed 7 bases, with 10 bases lying between them. The V gene's germline CDR1 is SGHTA and CDR2 FQGNSA. This CDR3 contains 14 residues. The CDR3 loop reads CASSLAGGNQPQHF. DNA of the CDR3: TGTGCCAGCAGCTTAGCCGGCGGGAACCAGCCCCAGCATTTT.

The chain has TRBV15 and TRBJ2-7; 7 nucleotides agree with TRBD2. Looked up from germline, CDR1 is LNHNV and CDR2 is YYDKDF (reference sequence). Trimming cost V 4 bases and J 4 bases; bases outside gene matches: 13. The CDR3 loop spans 16 amino acids. Here the CDR3 DNA reads TGTGCCACCAGCACCCGACGGGGAGGGATTGGGTACGAGCAGTACTTC. Amino acid sequence: CATSTRRGGIGYEQYF.

This clonotype is labeled as large (0.1 to 1%). V and J are TRBV7-2 and TRBJ1-2; D gene ambiguous. Germline V gene lookup returns CDR1 SGHTA and CDR2 FQGNSA. Deletions cut 2 bases from V and 4 bases from J, with 14 bases between. CDR3 length equals 15 residues. The CDR3 DNA reads as TGTGCCAGCAGCTTATACGTCGAGGGCTCCTATGGCTACACCTTC. Its translation is CASSLYVEGSYGYTF.

The chain uses TRBV20-1 and TRBJ1-1; 9 nucleotides line up with TRBD1. V gave up 7 bases and J gave up 4 bases; unmatched junction bases: 4. The CDR3 is 12 residues long. The germline CDR1 and CDR2 sequences are DFQATT and SNEGSKA (reference sequence). The CDR3 sequence is CSVSTGGTEAFF. CDR3 DNA: TGCAGTGTCTCGACAGGGGGCACTGAAGCTTTCTTT.

The J gene is TRBJ1-2, the V gene TRBV7-2; D may be TRBD1 (5 bases). Per the germline V gene, CDR1 is SGHTA and CDR2 is FQGNSA. CDR3 length equals 14 residues. Deletions cut 2 bases from V and 4 bases from J, with 11 bases between. Here the CDR3 DNA reads TGTGCCAGCAGCTTACAGGGTACGGTCTATGGCTACACCTTC. Translation gives CASSLQGTVYGYTF.

The chain recombines TRBV6-2 or TRBV6-3 with TRBJ2-7, with D unclear. CDR1 and CDR2 from the germline V gene are MNHEY and SVGEGT. Trimming left V 2 bases short and J 3 bases short, with 5 bases between. CDR3 length: 12 amino acids. The CDR3 region is CASSYPVYEQYF. In DNA, the CDR3 is TGTGCCAGCAGTTACCCCGTCTACGAGCAGTACTTC.

V gene TRBV6-1 combines with J gene TRBJ2-5; 10 nucleotides align to TRBD2. V shed 6 bases and J 0 bases; nucleotides not matched to a gene: 7. The CDR3 length is 16 residues. The germline CDR1 and CDR2 sequences are MNHNS and SASEGT. CDR3 loop: CASSPGLAVYQETQYF. In nucleotides, the CDR3 is TGTGCCAGCAGCCCTGGACTAGCGGTGTACCAAGAGACCCAGTACTTC.

This chain links TRBV19 with TRBJ1-6; D is possibly TRBD1 (5 bases). Germline lookup yields CDR1 LNHDA and CDR2 SQIVND (reference sequence). The CDR3 has 13 residues. The ends were cut back, 5 bases at V and 10 bases at J, with 12 bases in the middle. CDR3 region: CASSARVQSPLHF. The CDR3 nucleotides are TGTGCCAGTAGTGCCAGGGTTCAATCACCCCTCCACTTT.

This sequence joins TRBV19 and TRBJ1-5; 7 nucleotides agree with TRBD1. The ends lost 6 bases at V and 5 bases at J; junction bases unmatched: 4. Germline V gene sequence: CDR1 LNHDA, CDR2 SQIVND (reference sequence). The length of the CDR3 is 13 residues. As DNA, the CDR3 is TGTGCCAGTAGCGACAGGGACGATCAGCCCCAGCATTTT. It codes for CASSDRDDQPQHF.

The chain employs TRBV21-1 and TRBJ1-3; TRBD1, as called in the table, went unchecked against the DNA. TRBV21-1 is described as a pseudogene. The CDR3 covers 13 residues. The CDR3 loop reads CASSFLVPNTIYF. The CDR3 region has the DNA TGTGCCAGCAGCTTCCTGGTCCCAAACACCATATATTTT.

V gene TRBV6-1 combines with J gene TRBJ2-7, with TRBD1 matching 9 bases. The CDR3 runs 14 residues. CDR1 and CDR2 (germline): MNHNS, SASEGT. Trimming took 5 bases from V and 4 from J; bases not matched to a gene: 6. The CDR3 sequence: CASSTRGQGYEQYF. For the CDR3, the DNA is TGTGCCAGCAGTACCCGGGGACAGGGATACGAGCAGTACTTC.

The rearrangement joins TRBV5-4 to TRBJ1-1; D unclear. Looked up from germline, CDR1 is SGHNT and CDR2 is YYREEE (reference sequence). The CDR3 spans 13 residues. The V and J ends lost 2 bases and 3 bases respectively, with 8 bases between them. In nucleotides, the CDR3 is TGTGCCAGCAGCTTAACCTTGGACACTGAAGCTTTCTTT. Protein product: CASSLTLDTEAFF.

The chain is built from TRBV19 and TRBJ1-2; D unresolved. V was cut by 4 bases and J by 8 bases, with 14 bases left in between. Germline CDR1 reads LNHDA; CDR2 reads SQIVND (reference sequence). The CDR3 covers 13 residues. DNA of the CDR3: TGTGCCAGTAGTACTCCCGGGCCCGGCGGCTACACCTTC. This gives the protein CASSTPGPGGYTF.

The chain links TRBV28 to TRBJ1-2; D not certain. Between the trimmed V and J ends, which lost 10 bases and 2 bases, there was a span of 14 bases. Germline CDR1 and CDR2: MDHEN and SYDVKM. The CDR3 contains 13 residues. Written as DNA, the CDR3 is TGTGCCACCACTAATGGGGTAAACTATGGCTACACCTTC. Its protein product is CATTNGVNYGYTF.

This clonotype was seen only a few times. The CDR3: CASSLQTRGYTGELFF. As DNA, the CDR3 is TGTGCCAGCAGCTTACAAACCAGGGGGTACACCGGGGAGCTGTTTTTT. The rearrangement links TRBV7-2 to TRBJ2-2; 7 bases align to TRBD1. J lost 3 bases, V lost 2 bases, and 6 bases had no gene match. Germline V CDR1 and CDR2: SGHTA, FQGNSA. CDR3 length: 16 residues.

J is TRBJ1-3 and V is TRBV7-9; 7 bases map to TRBD1. CDR3 size: 15 residues. Germline values: CDR1 SEHNR, CDR2 FQNEAQ (reference sequence). Trimming took 5 bases from V and 2 from J; bases not matched to a gene: 6. The CDR3: CASSRQGSTGNTIYF. For the CDR3, the DNA is TGTGCCAGCAGCCGACAGGGTTCGACTGGAAACACCATATATTTT.